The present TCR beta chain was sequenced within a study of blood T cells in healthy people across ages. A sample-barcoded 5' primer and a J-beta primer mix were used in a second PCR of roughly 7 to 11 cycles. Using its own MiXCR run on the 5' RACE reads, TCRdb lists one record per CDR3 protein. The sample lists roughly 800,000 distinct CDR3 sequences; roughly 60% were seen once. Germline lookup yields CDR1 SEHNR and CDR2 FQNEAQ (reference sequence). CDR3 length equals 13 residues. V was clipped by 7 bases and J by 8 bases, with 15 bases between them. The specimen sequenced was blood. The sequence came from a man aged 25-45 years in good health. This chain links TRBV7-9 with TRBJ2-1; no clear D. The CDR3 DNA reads TGTGCCAGCACCCGACATCCTAGGGATGAGCAGTTCTTC. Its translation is CASTRHPRDEQFF.